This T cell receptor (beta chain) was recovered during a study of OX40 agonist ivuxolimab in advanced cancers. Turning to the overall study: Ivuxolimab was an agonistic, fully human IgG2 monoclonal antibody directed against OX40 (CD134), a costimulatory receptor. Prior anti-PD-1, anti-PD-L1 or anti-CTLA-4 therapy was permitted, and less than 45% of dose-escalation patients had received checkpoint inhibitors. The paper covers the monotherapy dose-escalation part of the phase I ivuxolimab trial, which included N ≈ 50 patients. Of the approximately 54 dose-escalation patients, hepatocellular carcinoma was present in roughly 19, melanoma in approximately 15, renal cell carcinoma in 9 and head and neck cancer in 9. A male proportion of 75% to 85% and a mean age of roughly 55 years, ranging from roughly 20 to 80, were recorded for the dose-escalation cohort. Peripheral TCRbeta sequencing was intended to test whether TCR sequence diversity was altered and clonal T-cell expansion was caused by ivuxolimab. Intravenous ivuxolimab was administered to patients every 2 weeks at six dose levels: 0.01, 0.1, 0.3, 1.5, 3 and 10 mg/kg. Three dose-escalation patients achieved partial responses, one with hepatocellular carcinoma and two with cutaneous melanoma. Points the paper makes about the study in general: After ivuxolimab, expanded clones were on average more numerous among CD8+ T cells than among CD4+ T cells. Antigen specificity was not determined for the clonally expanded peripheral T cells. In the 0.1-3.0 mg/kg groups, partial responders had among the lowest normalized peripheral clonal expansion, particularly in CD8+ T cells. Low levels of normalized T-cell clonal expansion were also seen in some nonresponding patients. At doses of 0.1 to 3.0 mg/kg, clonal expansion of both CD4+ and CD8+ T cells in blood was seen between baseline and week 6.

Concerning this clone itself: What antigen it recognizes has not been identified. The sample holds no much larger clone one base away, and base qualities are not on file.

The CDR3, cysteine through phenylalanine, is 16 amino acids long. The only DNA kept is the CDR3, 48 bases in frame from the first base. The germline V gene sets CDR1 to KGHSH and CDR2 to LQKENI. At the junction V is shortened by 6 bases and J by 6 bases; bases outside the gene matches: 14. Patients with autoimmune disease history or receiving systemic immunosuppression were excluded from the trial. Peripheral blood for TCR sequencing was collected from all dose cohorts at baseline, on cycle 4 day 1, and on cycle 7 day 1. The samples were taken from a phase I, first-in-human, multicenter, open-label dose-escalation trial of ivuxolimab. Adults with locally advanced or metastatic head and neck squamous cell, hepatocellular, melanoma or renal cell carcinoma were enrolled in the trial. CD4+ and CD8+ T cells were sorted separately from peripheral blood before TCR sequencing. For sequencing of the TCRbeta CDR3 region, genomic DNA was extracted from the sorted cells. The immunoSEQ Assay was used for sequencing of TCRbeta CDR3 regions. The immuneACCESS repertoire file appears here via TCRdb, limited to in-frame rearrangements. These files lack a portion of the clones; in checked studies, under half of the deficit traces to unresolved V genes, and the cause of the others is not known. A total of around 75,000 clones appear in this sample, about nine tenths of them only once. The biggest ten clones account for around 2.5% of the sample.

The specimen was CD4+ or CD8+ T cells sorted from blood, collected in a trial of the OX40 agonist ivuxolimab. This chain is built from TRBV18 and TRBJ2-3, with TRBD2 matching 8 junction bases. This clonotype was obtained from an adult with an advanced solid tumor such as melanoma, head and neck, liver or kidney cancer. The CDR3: CASSPMVEAGVDTQYF. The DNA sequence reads TGTGCCAGCTCCCCCATGGTTGAAGCGGGAGTTGATACGCAGTATTTT.